The rows below give T cell receptor beta chains drawn from one sample of a study of response to subunit inactivated influenza vaccine. TCRdb analysed the RT-PCR reads with MiXCR anew, one entry per CDR3 protein. The sample shows roughly 520,000 distinct CDR3 sequences, around 25% of them seen only once. The specimen comprised CD4+ T cells sorted from PBMCs, sampled more than 4 days after vaccination. These receptors all come from a middle-aged man who received an inactivated influenza vaccine. Each CDR3 is given with its conserved first and last residue. The D gene is left open where the match is weak.

TRBV12-3/TRBV12-4	-	CASSPADNYGYTF
TRBV29-1	-	CSVRPPRGAGGNEQFF
TRBV6-5	TRBD2	CASSYSGLAGREQFF
TRBV18	TRBD1	CASSDIRQGLGETQYF
TRBV7-2	-	CASSEARGSQETQYF
TRBV5-1	TRBD2	CASSPLLGLAGVPYEQYF
TRBV7-2	-	CASNRVGMSYEQYF
TRBV27	-	CASSLSYGYEQYF
TRBV29-1	TRBD2	CSVSGGVWNEQFF
TRBV6-1	-	CASGRQTTNEKLFF
TRBV4-2	TRBD2	CASSQILAGGLGRNEQFF
TRBV4-1	TRBD1	CASSQDVGQIYEQYF
TRBV7-9	-	CASSLDQNGYTF
TRBV10-3	TRBD1	CAYRGRENTEAFF
TRBV20-1	-	CSATFKAVSSYNEQFF
TRBV7-2	-	CASSWIAATDTGELFF
TRBV4-3	-	CASSQALTPNNEQFF
TRBV10-3	-	CAIRPRDGGTEAFF
TRBV7-6	-	CASSLAPRGTDTQYF
TRBV7-3	-	CASSLRGRDLRLGARLSTDTQYF
TRBV29-1	TRBD2	CSVRKVTSEGMEFF
TRBV28	-	CASSLGIHTGELFF